The entry that follows covers one T cell receptor (beta chain) sequence. The antigen it binds to is not known. No much larger clonotype is one base removed from it; base qualities were not supplied. The CDR3 has 18 amino acids, counting the end cysteine and phenylalanine. The only DNA kept is the CDR3, 54 bases in frame from the first base. Trimming at the junction amounts to 0 bases on V and 0 bases on J, and the germline ends lie 12 bases apart. From alopecia areata patients, peripheral blood was collected along with lesional scalp punch biopsies. PBMCs were isolated by density centrifugation and stained for CD3, CD4 and CD8, after which CD4+ and CD8+ T cells were sorted on a FACSAria. As part of a multicenter biomarker study, untreated alopecia areata patients were recruited. In roughly 5 patients from the biomarker study, the blood CD8+ T cells went through an additional sort into NKG2D-low and NKG2D-high fractions.

Libraries were made using the immunoSEQ multiplex PCR assay. To provide template for TCR sequencing, every sample had RNA extracted and reverse transcribed into cDNA. First-strand cDNA was synthesized using SuperScript III with a 2:1 mix of oligo-dT and random hexamers. A synthetic immune receptor repertoire was used to gauge amplification bias, and whatever bias remained was removed computationally. In the source study's methods: Raw reads were preprocessed to remove errors, and CDR3 was defined according to IMGT conventions as the region from the conserved cysteine to phenylalanine. Clonality was calculated as 1 minus Shannon entropy normalized by log2 of the number of productive unique TCRs. Scalp TCRbeta sequences were cross-referenced with sorted blood CD4 and CD8 repertoires so that the CD4 or CD8 identity of scalp clones could be inferred. This immuneACCESS table, as held by TCRdb, lists in-frame sequences with V and J called but not all clones. Of the missing ones, under half trace to an unresolved V gene in checked studies; the others have no known cause. The DNA gave D and trimming, while V, J and clone size come from that table. This sample lists around 80,000 clones; roughly 51% were detected once. Approximately 5.4% of the sample is taken by the ten largest.

The record originates from a study of CD8+ T cells in alopecia areata (dated by TCRdb to 2017 to 2018). Looking at the study overall: In both human patients and the C3H/HeJ mouse model, the study applied high-throughput TCRbeta sequencing to look at T cell clonal expansion in alopecia areata. On the human side, TCRbeta sequencing was run on scalp tissue and on sorted CD4+ and CD8+ peripheral blood T cells from healthy controls and from alopecia areata patients with either patchy or totalis/universalis disease. RNA came from the PAXgene miRNA kit for fixed scalp, the miRNeasy kit for PBMCs, and the RNeasy kit for mouse skin. Amplification of TCRbeta CDR3 regions was done by immunoSEQ multiplex PCR using 35 Vbeta forward primers and 13 Jbeta reverse primers. Clonality in the scalp was compared among normal scalp (n=4), patchy alopecia areata scalp (n=8), and alopecia totalis/universalis scalp (n=8). Overall study outcomes, separate from this receptor: Resident alphabeta T cells in normal human skin are also sequenced, complicating scalp TCR repertoire analysis, unlike mouse skin dominated by gammadelta T cells. TCR sequences shared between patients were less clear than in mice, possibly partly because of HLA diversity in the patient population. Compared with normal scalp, lesional scalp, particularly in alopecia totalis/universalis, had higher clonality and more expanded CD8+ clones, which suggests antigenic drive.

Sequencing used NKG2D-high CD8+ T cells sorted from blood. This specimen's cell subset or site label, per the study, means: sorted CD8+ NKG2D-high blood T cells. The chain couples TRBV23-1 to TRBJ2-6; the best D guess is TRBD1, with 5 bases matching. TRBV23-1 is assigned to the ORF class and has an uncertain function. The clonotype comes from a human donor with alopecia areata. The CDR3 amino acid sequence is: CASSQSQGTFSGANVLTF. The sequenced DNA: TGCGCCAGCAGTCAATCGCAGGGAACCTTCTCTGGGGCCAACGTCCTGACTTTC.